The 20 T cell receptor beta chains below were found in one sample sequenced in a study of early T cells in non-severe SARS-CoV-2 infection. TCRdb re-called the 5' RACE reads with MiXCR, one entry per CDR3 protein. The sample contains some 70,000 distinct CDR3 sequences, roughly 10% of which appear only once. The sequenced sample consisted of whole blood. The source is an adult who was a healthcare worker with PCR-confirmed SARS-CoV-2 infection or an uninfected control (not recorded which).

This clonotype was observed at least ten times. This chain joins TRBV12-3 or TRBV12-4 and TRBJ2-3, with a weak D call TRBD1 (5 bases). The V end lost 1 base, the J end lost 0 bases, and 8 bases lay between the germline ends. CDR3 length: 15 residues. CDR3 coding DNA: TGTGCCAGCAGTTTAGGTGACAGTAGCACAGATACGCAGTATTTT. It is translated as CASSLGDSSTDTQYF.

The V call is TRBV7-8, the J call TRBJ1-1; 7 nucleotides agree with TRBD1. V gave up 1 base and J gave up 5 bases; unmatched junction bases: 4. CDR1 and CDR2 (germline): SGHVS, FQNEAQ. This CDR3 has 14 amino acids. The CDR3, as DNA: TGTGCCAGCAGCTTAGATCGGGACAGTACTGAAGCTTTCTTT. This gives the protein CASSLDRDSTEAFF.

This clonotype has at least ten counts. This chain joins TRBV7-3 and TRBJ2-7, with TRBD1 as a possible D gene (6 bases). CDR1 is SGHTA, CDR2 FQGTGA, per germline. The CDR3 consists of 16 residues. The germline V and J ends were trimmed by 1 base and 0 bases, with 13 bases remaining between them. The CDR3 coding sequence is TGTGCCAGCAGCTTAATGAGGACAGTGCTCTCCTACGAGCAGTACTTC. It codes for CASSLMRTVLSYEQYF.

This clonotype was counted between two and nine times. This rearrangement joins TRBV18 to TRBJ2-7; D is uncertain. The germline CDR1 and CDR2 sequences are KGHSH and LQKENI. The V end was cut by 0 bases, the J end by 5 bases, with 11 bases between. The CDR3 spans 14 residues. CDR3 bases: TGTGCCAGCTCACCACCGGGTTCCCCCGACGAGCAGTACTTC. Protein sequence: CASSPPGSPDEQYF.

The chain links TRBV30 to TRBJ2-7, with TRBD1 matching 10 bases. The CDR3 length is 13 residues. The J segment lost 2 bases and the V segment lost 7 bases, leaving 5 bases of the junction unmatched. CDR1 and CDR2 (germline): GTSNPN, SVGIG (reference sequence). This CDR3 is CASTGTGAYEQYF. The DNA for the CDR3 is TGTGCCTCCACCGGGACAGGGGCCTACGAGCAGTACTTC.

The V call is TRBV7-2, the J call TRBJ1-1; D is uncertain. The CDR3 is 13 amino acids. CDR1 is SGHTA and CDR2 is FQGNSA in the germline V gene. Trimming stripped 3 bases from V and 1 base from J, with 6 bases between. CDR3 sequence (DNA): TGTGCCAGCAGCTTTATGGGGAACACTGAAGCTTTCTTT. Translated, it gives CASSFMGNTEAFF. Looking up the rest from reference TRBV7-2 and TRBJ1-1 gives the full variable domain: GAGVSQSPSNKVTEKGKDVELRCDPISGHTALYWYRQSLGQGLEFLIYFQGNSAPDKSGLPSDRFSAERTGGSVSTLTIQRTQQEDSAVYLCASSFMGNTEAFFGQGTRLTVV.

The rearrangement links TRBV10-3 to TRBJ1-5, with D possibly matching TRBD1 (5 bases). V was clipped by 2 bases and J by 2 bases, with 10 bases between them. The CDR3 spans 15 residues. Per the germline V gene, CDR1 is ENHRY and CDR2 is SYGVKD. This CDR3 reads CAISEGQGGNQPQHF. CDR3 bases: TGTGCCATCAGTGAGGGGCAGGGTGGCAATCAGCCCCAGCATTTT.

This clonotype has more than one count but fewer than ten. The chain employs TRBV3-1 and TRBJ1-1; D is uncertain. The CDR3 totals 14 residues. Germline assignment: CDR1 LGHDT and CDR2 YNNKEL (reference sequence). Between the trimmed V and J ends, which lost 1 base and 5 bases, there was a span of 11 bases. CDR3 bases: TGTGCCAGCAGCCAAGCGTCGAGGAGTACTGAAGCTTTCTTT. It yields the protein CASSQASRSTEAFF.

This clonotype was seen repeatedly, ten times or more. In DNA form, the CDR3 reads TGTGCCAGCAGTACGACAGGGGATAAGGAGCAGTTCTTC. Residues: CASSTTGDKEQFF. The chain combines TRBV2 with TRBJ2-1, with 8 bases fitting TRBD1. The CDR3 extends over 13 amino acids. Germline V lookup: CDR1 SNHLY, CDR2 FYNNEI. The junction had 7 bases not matched to a gene; V was cut back by 5 bases and J by 10 bases.

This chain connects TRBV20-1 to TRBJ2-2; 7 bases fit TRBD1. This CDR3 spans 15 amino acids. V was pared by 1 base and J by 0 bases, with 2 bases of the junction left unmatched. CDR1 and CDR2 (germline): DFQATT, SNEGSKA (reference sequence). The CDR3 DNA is TGCAGTGCTAGAGGCAGGGGGTCGAACACCGGGGAGCTGTTTTTT. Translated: CSARGRGSNTGELFF.

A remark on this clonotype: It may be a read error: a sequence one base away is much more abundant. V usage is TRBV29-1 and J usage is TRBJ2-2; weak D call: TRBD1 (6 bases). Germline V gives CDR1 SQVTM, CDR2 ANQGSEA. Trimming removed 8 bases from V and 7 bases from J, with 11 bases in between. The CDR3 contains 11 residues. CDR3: CSIGRGGELFF. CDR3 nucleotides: TGCAGCATTGGCAGGGGCGGGGAGCTGTTTTTT.

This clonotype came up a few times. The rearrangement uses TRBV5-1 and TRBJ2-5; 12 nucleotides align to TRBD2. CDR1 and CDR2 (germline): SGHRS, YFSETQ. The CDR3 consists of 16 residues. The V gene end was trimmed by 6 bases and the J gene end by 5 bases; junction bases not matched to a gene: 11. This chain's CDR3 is CASTTGTSGSSETQYF. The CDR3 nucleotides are TGCGCCAGCACCACCGGGACTAGCGGGTCCTCCGAGACCCAGTACTTC.

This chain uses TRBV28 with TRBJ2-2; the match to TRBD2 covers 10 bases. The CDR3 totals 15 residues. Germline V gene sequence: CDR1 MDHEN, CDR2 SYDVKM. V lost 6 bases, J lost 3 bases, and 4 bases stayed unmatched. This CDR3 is CASSHGLADTGELFF. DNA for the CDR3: TGTGCCAGCAGCCACGGACTAGCGGACACCGGGGAGCTGTTTTTT.

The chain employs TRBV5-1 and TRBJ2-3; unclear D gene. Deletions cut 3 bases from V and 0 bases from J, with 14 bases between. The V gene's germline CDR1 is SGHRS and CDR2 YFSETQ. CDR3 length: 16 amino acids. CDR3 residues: CASSSSGPVSTDTQYF. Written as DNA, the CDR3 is TGCGCCAGCAGCTCCTCCGGGCCTGTAAGCACAGATACGCAGTATTTT.

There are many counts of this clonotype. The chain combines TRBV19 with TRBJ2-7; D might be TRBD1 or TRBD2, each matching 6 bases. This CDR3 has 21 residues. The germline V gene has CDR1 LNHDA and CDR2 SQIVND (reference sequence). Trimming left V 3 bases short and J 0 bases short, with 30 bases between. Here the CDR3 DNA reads TGTGCCAGTAGTATGGGACCAGCCGGGACACCGGGGGCTAATAGCTCCTACGAGCAGTACTTC. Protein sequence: CASSMGPAGTPGANSSYEQYF.

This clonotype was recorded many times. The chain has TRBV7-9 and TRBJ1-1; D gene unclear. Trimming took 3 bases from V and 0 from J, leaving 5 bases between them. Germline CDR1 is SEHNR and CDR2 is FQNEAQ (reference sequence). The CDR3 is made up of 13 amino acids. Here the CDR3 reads CASSFDMNTEAFF. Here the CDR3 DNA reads TGTGCCAGCAGCTTCGACATGAACACTGAAGCTTTCTTT.

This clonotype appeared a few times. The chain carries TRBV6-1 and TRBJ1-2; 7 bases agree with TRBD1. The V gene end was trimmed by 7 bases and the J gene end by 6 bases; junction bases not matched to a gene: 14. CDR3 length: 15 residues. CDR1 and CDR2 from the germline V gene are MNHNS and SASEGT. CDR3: CASIESATGSNGYTF. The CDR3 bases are TGTGCCAGCATAGAATCCGCGACAGGGAGCAATGGCTACACCTTC.

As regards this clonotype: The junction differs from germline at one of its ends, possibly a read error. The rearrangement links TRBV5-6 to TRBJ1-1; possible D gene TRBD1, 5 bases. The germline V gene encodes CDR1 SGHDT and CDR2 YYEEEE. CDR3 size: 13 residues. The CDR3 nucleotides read TGTGCCAGCAGCCCAGGGTTTTACACTAAAGCTTTCTTT. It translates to CASSPGFYTKAFF.

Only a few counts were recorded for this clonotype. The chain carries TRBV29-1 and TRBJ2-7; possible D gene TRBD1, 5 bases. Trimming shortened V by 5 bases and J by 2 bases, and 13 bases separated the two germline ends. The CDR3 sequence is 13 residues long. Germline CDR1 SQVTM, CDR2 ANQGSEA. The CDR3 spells CSVSSRATYEQYF. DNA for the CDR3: TGCAGCGTTTCAAGCAGGGCGACCTACGAGCAGTACTTC.

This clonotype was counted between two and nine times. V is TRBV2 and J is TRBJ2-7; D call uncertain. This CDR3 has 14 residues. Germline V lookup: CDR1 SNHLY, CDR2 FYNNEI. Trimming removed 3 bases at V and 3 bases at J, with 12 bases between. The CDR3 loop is CASSENIPIYEQYF. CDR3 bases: TGTGCCAGCAGTGAGAATATTCCGATCTACGAGCAGTACTTC.